This T cell receptor (beta chain) is drawn from a study of cytomegalovirus exposure and HLA in healthy donors. Study observations and caveats: Among TCR sequences, most were rare, though some public TCRs appeared in many donors.

Libraries were prepared by immunoSEQ multiplex PCR; TCRdb keeps only in-frame clonotypes and omits some of them. The table includes more than 65,000 clones, about 92% detected once. The germline gives CDR1 KGHSH, CDR2 LQKENI. The CDR3 extends over 13 amino acids. Trimming cost V 2 bases and J 4 bases; bases outside gene matches: 2. Remarks on this clone: The antigen is undetermined.

This receptor was obtained from a man aged 18 to 29 in good health and CMV-seronegative. Material: PBMCs. This chain connects TRBV18 to TRBJ2-7, with 7 bases matching TRBD1. The CDR3 coding sequence is TGTGCCAGCTCACCAGCCAGGGGGTACGAGCAGTACTTC. Translation gives CASSPARGYEQYF.